Each of the 8 T cell receptor beta chains below was sequenced from the same sample in a study of OX40 agonist ivuxolimab in advanced cancers. Sequencing used immunoSEQ multiplex PCR; TCRdb keeps in-frame clones, though not all of them. The data contain 65,000 to 75,000 clones, approximately 81% of them singletons. The material was CD4+ or CD8+ T cells sorted from blood, obtained in a trial of the OX40 agonist ivuxolimab. The receptors derive from an adult with an advanced solid tumor such as melanoma, head and neck, liver or kidney cancer.

This chain uses TRBV2 with TRBJ1-2; 9 nucleotides line up with TRBD1. CDR1 is SNHLY and CDR2 is FYNNEI in the germline V gene. V gave up 4 bases and J gave up 6 bases; unmatched junction bases: 0. The CDR3 spans 12 residues. The CDR3 sequence is CASSGDRDGYTF. The CDR3 coding sequence is TGTGCCAGCAGTGGGGACAGGGATGGCTACACCTTC.

This rearrangement joins TRBV29-1 to TRBJ1-4; D might be TRBD1 (5 bases). Germline V CDR1 and CDR2: SQVTM, ANQGSEA. V lost 2 bases and J 5 bases, leaving 15 bases between the germline ends. The CDR3 spans 15 residues. CDR3 in DNA: TGCAGCGTTGAACTCGCCGGGACGGGGAATGAAAAACTGTTTTTT. Translated, it gives CSVELAGTGNEKLFF. Variable domain in full (rest from reference TRBV29-1 and TRBJ1-4): SAVISQKPSRDICQRGTSLTIQCQVDSQVTMMFWYRQQPGQSLTLIATANQGSEATYESGFVIDKFPISRPNLTFSTLTVSNMSPEDSSIYLCSVELAGTGNEKLFFGSGTQLSVL.

The chain joins TRBV5-3 to TRBJ2-1, with unresolved D. TRBV5-3 carries the ORF label, with uncertain function. Trimming removed 0 bases from V and 0 bases from J, with 10 bases in between. The CDR3 is made up of 16 amino acids. Here the CDR3 reads CARSLDHLSSYNEQFF. CDR3 bases: TGTGCCAGAAGCTTGGATCACTTGAGCTCCTACAATGAGCAGTTCTTC.

This clone was recorded once. The V call is TRBV18, the J call TRBJ2-5; D is possibly TRBD2 (5 bases). The J call may be mistaken, given a closer DNA end match to TRBJ2-7. Looked up from germline, CDR1 is KGHSH and CDR2 is LQKENI. The length of the CDR3 is 13 residues. CDR3 residues: CASSPSGSYEQYF. The DNA for the CDR3 is TGTGCCAGCTCACCGTCGGGATCCTACGAGCAGTACTTC.

The chain recombines TRBV7-9 with TRBJ2-5; weak D call: TRBD1 (5 bases). There are 13 residues in the CDR3. Trimming removed 2 bases at V and 5 bases at J, with 9 bases between. Germline V gives CDR1 SEHNR, CDR2 FQNEAQ (reference sequence). The CDR3 DNA is TGTGCCAGCAGCTTATTCCAGGGCGAGACCCAGTACTTC. Translating it yields CASSLFQGETQYF.

This sequence joins TRBV5-1 and TRBJ1-3; D may be TRBD1 (5 bases). The V gene's germline CDR1 is SGHRS and CDR2 YFSETQ. CDR3 length: 14 residues. V was trimmed by 2 bases and J by 11 bases, leaving 17 bases between them. The CDR3 here is CASSFTGSGGAIYF. The CDR3 DNA follows: TGCGCCAGCAGCTTCACAGGCTCTGGAGGGGCCATATATTTT.

This clone was seen a handful of times. The CDR3 here is CASRPSSQPEAFF. CDR3 DNA: TGCGCCAGCCGACCCTCAAGTCAGCCTGAAGCTTTCTTT. The chain links TRBV4-1 to TRBJ1-1; D unresolved. V was clipped by 8 bases and J by 6 bases, with 16 bases between them. This CDR3 comprises 13 residues. The germline V gene has CDR1 MGHRA and CDR2 YSYEKL.

This clone was counted once. The gene calls are TRBV2 and TRBJ2-1; 9 nucleotides line up with TRBD2. In germline, CDR1 is SNHLY, CDR2 FYNNEI. V trimming: 5 bases; J trimming: 0 bases; junction bases outside the gene matches: 8. The CDR3 is 17 amino acids. CDR3 in DNA: TGTGCCAGCAGTCCGGGGGCGGGAGGGAGCTCCTACAATGAGCAGTTCTTC. Its protein is CASSPGAGGSSYNEQFF.